These 8 T cell receptor beta chains were sequenced from one sample in a study of read filtering for tumor transcriptome and immune sequencing. The library was built from roughly 400 ng RNA with molecular barcoded adaptors for alpha/delta and beta/gamma chains. Via MiXCR, TCRdb re-called the reads, giving one row per CDR3 protein. The sample contains 48,000 or so distinct CDR3 sequences, roughly a fifth of which appear only once. Sequencing used a population of CD138-negative cells sorted from bone marrow. Every receptor here comes from a donor at least 40 years old with multiple myeloma.

The chain uses TRBV2 and TRBJ1-4; 8 positions agree with TRBD1. Trimming removed 5 bases from V and 7 bases from J; junction bases left unmatched: 12. Germline V lookup: CDR1 SNHLY, CDR2 FYNNEI. The CDR3 runs 16 residues. The CDR3 here is CASSSDRVGAGEKLFF. The DNA of the CDR3 is TGTGCCAGCAGTTCGGACAGGGTGGGGGCCGGTGAAAAACTGTTTTTT. The entire variable domain, with the rest obtained from reference TRBV2 and TRBJ1-4, is as follows: EPEVTQTPSHQVTQMGQEVILRCVPISNHLYFYWYRQILGQKVEFLVSFYNNEISEKSEIFDDQFSVERPDGSNFTLKIRSTKLEDSAMYFCASSSDRVGAGEKLFFGSGTQLSVL.

This clonotype has at least ten counts. The V and J genes are TRBV28 and TRBJ2-7, with D possibly being TRBD1 or TRBD2 (5 bases each). CDR1 MDHEN and CDR2 SYDVKM come from the germline V gene. The length of the CDR3 is 15 residues. The V end lost 5 bases, the J end lost 2 bases, and 16 bases lay between the germline ends. Here the CDR3 reads CASSERGRIPYEQYF. DNA of the CDR3: TGTGCCAGCAGTGAACGGGGACGGATACCCTACGAGCAGTACTTC.

Worth noting for this clonotype: Just one base apart from a much larger clone, this may be a read error. The chain combines TRBV10-3 with TRBJ2-3; D unresolved. Germline CDR1 is ENHRY and CDR2 is SYGVKD. The CDR3 totals 19 residues. The V and J ends lost 2 bases and 2 bases respectively, with 23 bases between them. CDR3 loop: CAISERFSAGASHTDTQYF. The DNA for the CDR3 is TGTGCCATCAGTGAGAGGTTTTCGGCTGGCGCTTCGCACACAGATACGCAGTATTTT.

This clonotype was counted at least ten times. V gene TRBV27 combines with J gene TRBJ1-2; TRBD1 aligns across 9 bases. Germline V gene sequence: CDR1 MNHEY, CDR2 SMNVEV (reference sequence). With V trimmed by 8 bases and J by 4 bases, 5 bases remained unmatched. This CDR3 is built from 13 residues. The CDR3 spells CASWTGAGYGYTF. The CDR3 bases are TGTGCCAGCTGGACAGGGGCAGGCTATGGCTACACCTTC.

Comments on this clonotype: Given a much more abundant clone one base away, this may be a read error. This chain connects TRBV7-9 to TRBJ2-5; no definite D call. Looked up from germline, CDR1 is SEHNR and CDR2 is FQNEAQ (reference sequence). The length of the CDR3 is 11 residues. The CDR3 reads CASSLLETQHF. CDR3 coding DNA: TGTGCCAGCAGCTTACTAGAGACCCAGCACTTC.

Comment on this clonotype: An end of the junction does not agree with germline; a read error may underlie this. V is TRBV20-1 and J is TRBJ2-7, with 9 positions matching TRBD2. Germline V gene lookup returns CDR1 DFQATT and CDR2 SNEGSKA (reference sequence). The CDR3 runs 15 residues. The CDR3 DNA follows: TGCAGTGCTAGCAACAGCGGGAGGAACCTTTACGGGCAGTACTTC. Protein: CSASNSGRNLYGQYF.

This clonotype was counted ten times or more. V gene TRBV12-3 or TRBV12-4 combines with J gene TRBJ2-7; a weak D match, TRBD2 (5 bases). The length of the CDR3 is 14 residues. The germline V and J ends were trimmed by 3 bases and 1 base, with 10 bases remaining between them. As DNA, the CDR3 is TGTGCCAGCAGTTTCGGTTGGAGGTCCTACGAGCAGTACTTC. Translating it yields CASSFGWRSYEQYF.

This clonotype was seen a handful of times. The likely explanation is a read error, given a far larger clone one base away. The chain uses TRBV7-9 and TRBJ2-1, with D maybe TRBD2 (5 bases). CDR1 SEHNR and CDR2 FQNEAQ come from the germline V gene (reference sequence). CDR3 length: 17 amino acids. CDR3 nucleotides: TGTGCCAGCAGCCCCATGGCTGGGCTAGCTACCCACAACGAGCAGTTCTTC. The encoded protein is CASSPMAGLATHNEQFF.